This T cell receptor (beta chain) was captured by sequencing in a study of blood T cell repertoires in COVID-19 (dated by TCRdb to 2018 to 2020). With regard to the full study: Samples covering the acute and convalescent phases of COVID-19 were provided by collaborators in the United States, Italy and Spain. The material from the prospective study consisted of cDNA or gDNA derived from T cells, B-cell-depleted T cells, or PBMCs. Deeply sampled blood TCRbeta repertoires from subjects exposed to, actively infected with, or recovered from COVID-19 were included in the dataset. The repertoires were released in a freely available public database meant as a resource for research on the immune response to SARS-CoV-2. The samples were drawn from two sources: the first 160 participants of the ongoing ImmuneRACE study, and over 1,000 subjects contributed by 6 global collaborators. The sample metadata nearly always contained a de-identified subject ID, COVID-19 status, age in years and sex. Where HLA class I and class II types were available, the types were taken from metadata supplied by the sample provider, not from assay-based typing.

TCRbeta CDR3 regions were amplified from genomic DNA by means of the immunoSEQ Assay, a bias-controlled multiplex PCR. The original methods were these. Within the assay, amplification of reference gene primers was used to estimate how many nucleated cells each sample contained. Sequence reads were collapsed and filtered to measure the absolute abundance of every unique TCRbeta CDR3 rearrangement. For each sample, productive Simpson clonality was calculated as the square root of Simpson's diversity index over productive rearrangements. The clones in this table, taken by TCRdb from immuneACCESS, are in-frame only. Not every clone is retained; where verified, under half of the shortfall comes from an unresolved V gene, and the cause of the rest is unknown. V and J calls and clone size are given by that table; D and trimming were obtained from the DNA. Within this sample are some 150,000 clones, with roughly 83% of them counted one time only. 5% of the sample rests with the top ten.

Overall results and qualifications from the work: How much clinical and demographic metadata was included differed by source and by participant, and the metadata was provided uncurated.

In Seattle, one collaborating source enrolled patients while the infection was active and tracked those patients longitudinally over the course of disease. Each collaborating institution followed its own protocols to collect whole blood in K2EDTA tubes. For TCRbeta analysis, collaborators shipped samples as frozen whole blood, isolated PBMCs, or DNA extracted from either of those sample types. Of note for this clone: What antigen it recognizes has not been identified. Qualities for individual bases were not recorded, and no much larger clone is one base off.

Trimming removed 8 bases from V and 0 bases from J, leaving 14 bases between the germline ends. The CDR3 holds 14 amino acids from the cysteine to the phenylalanine. The DNA shown is the 42-base CDR3, in frame from base 1. From a lookup of the germline V gene, CDR1 and CDR2 are SGHRS and YFSETQ. The chain is made from TRBV5-1 and TRBJ1-1; TRBD1 is perhaps the D gene, given 6 matching bases. The clonotype originates from a woman in her 70s with COVID-19, enrolled during active disease. Sequenced input: peripheral blood. The CDR3 sequence is CASTTGPMNTEAFF. At the DNA level, the sequence is TGCGCCAGTACAACAGGGCCGATGAACACTGAAGCTTTCTTT.